The rows below give T cell receptor beta chains drawn from one sample of a study of blood T cells in healthy people across ages. From the 5' RACE reads, TCRdb called clonotypes with MiXCR, one entry per CDR3 protein. The sample includes some 1.5 million distinct CDR3 sequences, approximately 28% seen only once; the top ten take over 7%. Sequenced material: blood. The source is a woman aged 25 to 45 in good health. Both conserved end residues are part of each CDR3. The order of the fields is clone size, CDR3 length, V gene, D gene, J gene, CDR3 protein, CDR3 DNA. A D gene is named only where the DNA matches it firmly. The listing skips clone size in some rows; elsewhere it reads once, few, many or a size class.

clone size: NA
CDR3 length: 13
V gene: TRBV24-1
D gene: NA
J gene: TRBJ1-5
CDR3 protein: CATSEGSRQPQHF
CDR3 DNA: TGTGCCACCAGTGAGGGCAGTAGGCAGCCCCAGCATTTT

clone size: NA
CDR3 length: 12
V gene: TRBV5-6
D gene: NA
J gene: TRBJ2-1
CDR3 protein: CASSFLHNEQFF
CDR3 DNA: TGTGCCAGCAGCTTCCTGCACAATGAGCAGTTCTTC

clone size: many
CDR3 length: 11
V gene: TRBV29-1
D gene: NA
J gene: TRBJ1-2
CDR3 protein: CSVGSTYGYTF
CDR3 DNA: TGCAGCGTTGGCAGTACCTATGGCTACACCTTC

clone size: NA
CDR3 length: 13
V gene: TRBV6-6
D gene: NA
J gene: TRBJ2-1
CDR3 protein: CASSYSSRYEQFF
CDR3 DNA: TGTGCCAGCAGTTACTCGTCAAGGTATGAGCAGTTCTTC

clone size: few
CDR3 length: 15
V gene: TRBV6-2/TRBV6-3
D gene: NA
J gene: TRBJ2-1
CDR3 protein: CASSYTMGGSNEQFF
CDR3 DNA: TGTGCCAGCAGTTACACCATGGGCGGGTCGAATGAGCAGTTCTTC

clone size: NA
CDR3 length: 17
V gene: TRBV5-1
D gene: NA
J gene: TRBJ2-1
CDR3 protein: CASSLGVSSYSYNEQFF
CDR3 DNA: TGCGCCAGCAGCTTGGGGGTCAGTTCCTACTCCTACAATGAGCAGTTCTTC

clone size: many
CDR3 length: 14
V gene: TRBV6-6
D gene: NA
J gene: TRBJ2-7
CDR3 protein: CASTQSQGGYEQYF
CDR3 DNA: TGTGCCAGCACTCAATCGCAAGGAGGATACGAGCAGTACTTC

clone size: many
CDR3 length: 14
V gene: TRBV10-3
D gene: TRBD2
J gene: TRBJ2-7
CDR3 protein: CAIREGLAGYEQYF
CDR3 DNA: TGTGCCATCAGGGAGGGACTAGCGGGCTACGAGCAGTACTTC

clone size: NA
CDR3 length: 15
V gene: TRBV5-4
D gene: TRBD1
J gene: TRBJ1-1
CDR3 protein: CASSFLTGGSTEAFF
CDR3 DNA: TGTGCCAGCAGCTTCTTGACAGGGGGAAGTACTGAAGCTTTCTTT

clone size: NA
CDR3 length: 14
V gene: TRBV6-5
D gene: NA
J gene: TRBJ2-1
CDR3 protein: CASRMTGVQNEQFF
CDR3 DNA: TGTGCCAGCAGGATGACAGGAGTACAGAATGAGCAGTTCTTC

clone size: NA
CDR3 length: 12
V gene: TRBV6-5
D gene: NA
J gene: TRBJ1-2
CDR3 protein: CVSSRGVDGYTF
CDR3 DNA: TGTGTCAGCAGCAGGGGCGTTGATGGCTACACCTTC

clone size: NA
CDR3 length: 14
V gene: TRBV20-1
D gene: NA
J gene: TRBJ1-1
CDR3 protein: CSARPGGSNTEAFF
CDR3 DNA: TGCAGTGCCAGACCGGGGGGGAGTAACACTGAAGCTTTCTTT

clone size: many
CDR3 length: 16
V gene: TRBV6-5
D gene: NA
J gene: TRBJ2-7
CDR3 protein: CASQMNLGGSSYEQYF
CDR3 DNA: TGTGCCAGCCAGATGAATTTGGGTGGCAGCTCCTACGAGCAGTACTTC

clone size: few
CDR3 length: 14
V gene: TRBV3-1
D gene: NA
J gene: TRBJ1-1
CDR3 protein: CASSLNMGGTEAFF
CDR3 DNA: TGTGCCAGCAGCCTTAATATGGGGGGGACTGAAGCTTTCTTT

clone size: NA
CDR3 length: 15
V gene: TRBV29-1
D gene: NA
J gene: TRBJ2-3
CDR3 protein: CSVSTGTASTDTQYF
CDR3 DNA: TGCAGCGTTTCTACCGGGACGGCGAGCACAGATACGCAGTATTTT

clone size: many
CDR3 length: 14
V gene: TRBV5-1
D gene: NA
J gene: TRBJ2-4
CDR3 protein: CASSLGQAKNIQYF
CDR3 DNA: TGCGCCAGCAGCTTGGGACAGGCCAAAAACATTCAGTACTTC

clone size: NA
CDR3 length: 14
V gene: TRBV20-1
D gene: NA
J gene: TRBJ2-5
CDR3 protein: CSAPRTILGETQYF
CDR3 DNA: TGCAGTGCTCCCCGGACTATACTCGGAGAGACCCAGTACTTC

clone size: few
CDR3 length: 14
V gene: TRBV9
D gene: NA
J gene: TRBJ2-5
CDR3 protein: CASTPEPLSGTQYF
CDR3 DNA: TGTGCCAGCACACCGGAACCGTTGTCTGGGACCCAGTACTTC

clone size: NA
CDR3 length: 15
V gene: TRBV11-1
D gene: NA
J gene: TRBJ1-5
CDR3 protein: CASSPMGDSNQPQHF
CDR3 DNA: TGTGCCAGCAGCCCTATGGGGGATAGCAATCAGCCCCAGCATTTT

clone size: few
CDR3 length: 15
V gene: TRBV30
D gene: NA
J gene: TRBJ2-7
CDR3 protein: CAWSVRRGRPYEQYF
CDR3 DNA: TGTGCCTGGAGTGTACGGAGGGGGCGCCCCTACGAGCAGTACTTC

clone size: NA
CDR3 length: 15
V gene: TRBV4-3
D gene: NA
J gene: TRBJ1-1
CDR3 protein: CASSQEYTGYAAAFF
CDR3 DNA: TGCGCCAGCAGCCAAGAATATACAGGGTATGCCGCGGCTTTCTTT

clone size: few
CDR3 length: 17
V gene: TRBV5-6
D gene: NA
J gene: TRBJ2-4
CDR3 protein: CASSLYGAQGPKNIQYF
CDR3 DNA: TGTGCCAGCAGCTTGTACGGCGCACAAGGGCCCAAAAACATTCAGTACTTC

clone size: once
CDR3 length: 12
V gene: TRBV7-6
D gene: NA
J gene: TRBJ2-1
CDR3 protein: CASSDTSNEQFF
CDR3 DNA: TGTGCCAGCAGCGACACTAGCAATGAGCAGTTCTTC

clone size: NA
CDR3 length: 13
V gene: TRBV29-1
D gene: TRBD1
J gene: TRBJ2-3
CDR3 protein: CSVVEGAGDTQYF
CDR3 DNA: TGCAGCGTTGTAGAGGGGGCGGGAGATACGCAGTATTTT

clone size: NA
CDR3 length: 14
V gene: TRBV19
D gene: NA
J gene: TRBJ1-2
CDR3 protein: CASRNSGHRYGYTF
CDR3 DNA: TGTGCCAGTAGGAATTCAGGCCATCGGTATGGCTACACCTTC

clone size: many
CDR3 length: 15
V gene: TRBV7-2
D gene: TRBD2
J gene: TRBJ2-7
CDR3 protein: CASSQTSGSGYEQYF
CDR3 DNA: TGTGCCAGCAGCCAGACTAGCGGGAGTGGGTACGAGCAGTACTTC

clone size: NA
CDR3 length: 15
V gene: TRBV5-1
D gene: NA
J gene: TRBJ2-7
CDR3 protein: CASSASTRVSYEQYF
CDR3 DNA: TGCGCCAGCAGCGCGAGTACCAGGGTATCCTACGAGCAGTACTTC

clone size: many
CDR3 length: 15
V gene: TRBV7-9
D gene: TRBD1
J gene: TRBJ2-7
CDR3 protein: CASSLVGRGHYEQYF
CDR3 DNA: TGTGCCAGCAGCTTAGTTGGCAGGGGGCACTACGAGCAGTACTTC

clone size: NA
CDR3 length: 14
V gene: TRBV11-2
D gene: NA
J gene: TRBJ1-5
CDR3 protein: CASSLGLSGQPQHF
CDR3 DNA: TGTGCCAGCAGCCTCGGACTGAGCGGGCAGCCCCAGCATTTT

clone size: few
CDR3 length: 13
V gene: TRBV10-3
D gene: NA
J gene: TRBJ2-3
CDR3 protein: CAISPGETDTQYF
CDR3 DNA: TGTGCCATCAGTCCGGGGGAAACAGATACGCAGTATTTT

clone size: NA
CDR3 length: 15
V gene: TRBV24-1
D gene: NA
J gene: TRBJ2-5
CDR3 protein: CATSDSRAFQETQYF
CDR3 DNA: TGTGCCACCAGTGATTCCAGGGCTTTCCAAGAGACCCAGTACTTC

clone size: NA
CDR3 length: 14
V gene: TRBV28
D gene: TRBD1
J gene: TRBJ1-6
CDR3 protein: CASLQGRGNSPLHF
CDR3 DNA: TGTGCCAGCTTACAGGGGCGGGGTAATTCACCCCTCCACTTT

clone size: NA
CDR3 length: 14
V gene: TRBV7-2
D gene: TRBD2
J gene: TRBJ2-7
CDR3 protein: CASSVSGSTYEQDF
CDR3 DNA: TGTGCCAGCAGCGTTAGCGGGTCCACCTACGAGCAGGACTTC

clone size: NA
CDR3 length: 16
V gene: TRBV4-1
D gene: NA
J gene: TRBJ2-3
CDR3 protein: CASSQNPGASTDTQYF
CDR3 DNA: TGCGCCAGCAGCCAAAATCCGGGGGCGAGCACAGATACGCAGTATTTT

clone size: NA
CDR3 length: 14
V gene: TRBV12-5
D gene: NA
J gene: TRBJ1-4
CDR3 protein: CASGLGQGNEKLFF
CDR3 DNA: TGTGCTAGTGGTTTGGGGCAGGGGAATGAAAAACTGTTTTTT

clone size: many
CDR3 length: 15
V gene: TRBV6-2/TRBV6-3
D gene: NA
J gene: TRBJ1-1
CDR3 protein: CASRPRQDPNTEAFF
CDR3 DNA: TGTGCCAGCAGACCTAGACAGGACCCGAACACTGAAGCTTTCTTT

clone size: NA
CDR3 length: 18
V gene: TRBV5-1
D gene: NA
J gene: TRBJ1-6
CDR3 protein: CASSLRRELGSYNSPLHF
CDR3 DNA: TGCGCCAGCAGCTTGAGAAGGGAGTTGGGCTCCTATAATTCACCCCTCCACTTT

clone size: NA
CDR3 length: 16
V gene: TRBV9
D gene: NA
J gene: TRBJ2-7
CDR3 protein: CASSPSQGIKTYEQYF
CDR3 DNA: TGTGCCAGCAGTCCCTCACAGGGAATAAAGACCTACGAACAGTACTTC

clone size: NA
CDR3 length: 14
V gene: TRBV3-1
D gene: TRBD1
J gene: TRBJ1-6
CDR3 protein: CASSQGDRQSLLHF
CDR3 DNA: TGTGCCAGCAGCCAAGGGGACAGGCAATCACTCCTCCACTTT

clone size: NA
CDR3 length: 16
V gene: TRBV7-9
D gene: NA
J gene: TRBJ2-7
CDR3 protein: CASSLAGGRSSYEQYF
CDR3 DNA: TGTGCCAGCAGCTTAGCGGGGGGAAGAAGCTCCTACGAGCAGTACTTC

clone size: many
CDR3 length: 13
V gene: TRBV11-2
D gene: NA
J gene: TRBJ2-7
CDR3 protein: CASSPHQLYEQYF
CDR3 DNA: TGTGCCAGCAGCCCCCATCAACTCTACGAGCAGTACTTC

clone size: NA
CDR3 length: 14
V gene: TRBV5-1
D gene: NA
J gene: TRBJ2-1
CDR3 protein: CASSPELAYNEQFF
CDR3 DNA: TGCGCCAGCAGTCCCGAACTAGCCTACAATGAGCAGTTCTTC

clone size: NA
CDR3 length: 14
V gene: TRBV20-1
D gene: NA
J gene: TRBJ2-4
CDR3 protein: CSARRTGAPDIQYF
CDR3 DNA: TGCAGTGCCCGGAGGACGGGGGCGCCGGACATTCAGTACTTC

clone size: NA
CDR3 length: 12
V gene: TRBV20-1
D gene: NA
J gene: TRBJ2-5
CDR3 protein: CSAPNLGETQYF
CDR3 DNA: TGCAGTGCTCCAAACCTGGGAGAGACCCAGTACTTC

clone size: NA
CDR3 length: 13
V gene: TRBV10-3
D gene: NA
J gene: TRBJ2-1
CDR3 protein: CAISDGFYNEQFF
CDR3 DNA: TGTGCCATCAGCGACGGTTTCTACAATGAGCAGTTCTTC

clone size: many
CDR3 length: 13
V gene: TRBV7-2
D gene: TRBD2
J gene: TRBJ2-1
CDR3 protein: CASSRREYNEQFF
CDR3 DNA: TGTGCCAGCAGCCGGCGGGAGTACAATGAGCAGTTCTTC

clone size: NA
CDR3 length: 15
V gene: TRBV14
D gene: NA
J gene: TRBJ1-2
CDR3 protein: CASSQDYRVVAGYTF
CDR3 DNA: TGTGCCAGCAGCCAAGATTATCGGGTCGTGGCGGGCTACACCTTC